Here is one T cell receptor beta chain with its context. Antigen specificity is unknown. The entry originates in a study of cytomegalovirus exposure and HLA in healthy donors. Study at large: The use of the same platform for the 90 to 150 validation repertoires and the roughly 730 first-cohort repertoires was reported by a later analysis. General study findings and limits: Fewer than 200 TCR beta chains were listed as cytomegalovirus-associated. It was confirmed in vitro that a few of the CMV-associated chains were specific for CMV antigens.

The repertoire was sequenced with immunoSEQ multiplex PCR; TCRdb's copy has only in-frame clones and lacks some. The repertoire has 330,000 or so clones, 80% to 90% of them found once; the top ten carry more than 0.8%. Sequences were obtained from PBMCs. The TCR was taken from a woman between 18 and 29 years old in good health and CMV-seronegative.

The DNA of the CDR3 is TGTGCCAGCAGCGTAGGGGCAGGGGGCACTACTGGAAACACCATATATTTT. Its translation: CASSVGAGGTTGNTIYF. This rearrangement joins TRBV9 to TRBJ1-3, with TRBD1 identical over 8 bases. V trimming: 0 bases; J trimming: 2 bases; junction bases outside the gene matches: 7. CDR3 size: 17 residues. Germline V CDR1 and CDR2: SGDLS, YYNGEE.